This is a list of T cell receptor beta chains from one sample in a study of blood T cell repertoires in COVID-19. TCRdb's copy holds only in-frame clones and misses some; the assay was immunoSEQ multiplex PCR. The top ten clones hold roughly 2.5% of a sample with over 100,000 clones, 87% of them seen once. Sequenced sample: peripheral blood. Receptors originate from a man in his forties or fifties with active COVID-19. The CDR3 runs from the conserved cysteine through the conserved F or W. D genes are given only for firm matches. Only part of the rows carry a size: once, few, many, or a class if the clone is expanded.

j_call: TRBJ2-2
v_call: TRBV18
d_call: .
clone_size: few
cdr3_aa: CASSQQTTGELFF
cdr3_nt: TGTGCCAGCTCCCAACAGACAACCGGGGAGCTGTTTTTT

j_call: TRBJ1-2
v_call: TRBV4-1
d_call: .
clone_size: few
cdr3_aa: CASSQDRGRAGYTF
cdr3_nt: TGCGCCAGCAGCCAAGATCGAGGGAGGGCTGGCTACACCTTC

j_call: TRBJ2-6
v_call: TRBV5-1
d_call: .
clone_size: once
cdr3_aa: CASSWVGGAGANVLTF
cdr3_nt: TGCGCCAGCAGCTGGGTAGGAGGCGCTGGGGCCAACGTCCTGACTTTC

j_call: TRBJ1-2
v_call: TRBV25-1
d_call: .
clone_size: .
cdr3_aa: CASSGSYRDGYTF
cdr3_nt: TGTGCCAGCAGTGGATCCTACAGGGACGGCTACACCTTC

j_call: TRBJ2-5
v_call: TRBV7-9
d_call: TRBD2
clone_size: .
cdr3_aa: CASSLRLGLAGVVGTQYF
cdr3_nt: TGTGCCAGCAGCTTACGACTAGGCCTAGCGGGGGTCGTAGGGACCCAGTACTTC

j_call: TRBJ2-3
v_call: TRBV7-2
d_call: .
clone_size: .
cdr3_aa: CASSLGGSQYF
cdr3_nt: TGTGCCAGCAGCTTAGGCGGATCGCAGTATTTT

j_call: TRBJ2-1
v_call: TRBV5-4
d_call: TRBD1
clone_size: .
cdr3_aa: CASSGRDRNYNEQFF
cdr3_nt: TGTGCCAGCAGCGGGCGGGACAGGAATTACAATGAGCAGTTCTTC

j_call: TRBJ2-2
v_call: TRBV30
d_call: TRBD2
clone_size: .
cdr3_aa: CAWSQRGASTGELFF
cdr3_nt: TGTGCCTGGAGTCAGCGGGGGGCCTCCACCGGGGAGCTGTTTTTT

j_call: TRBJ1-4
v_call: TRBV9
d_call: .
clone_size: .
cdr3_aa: CASSAHTGFATNEKLFF
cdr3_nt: TGTGCCAGCAGCGCTCATACAGGATTTGCAACTAATGAAAAACTGTTTTTT

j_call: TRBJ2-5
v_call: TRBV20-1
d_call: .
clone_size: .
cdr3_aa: CSASRLWREETQYF
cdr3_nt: TGCAGTGCTAGTCGACTGTGGAGGGAGGAGACCCAGTACTTC

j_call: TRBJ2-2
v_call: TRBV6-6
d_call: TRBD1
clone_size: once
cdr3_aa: CASSLEQGRNTGELFF
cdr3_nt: TGTGCCAGCAGTTTAGAACAGGGGCGGAACACCGGGGAGCTGTTTTTT

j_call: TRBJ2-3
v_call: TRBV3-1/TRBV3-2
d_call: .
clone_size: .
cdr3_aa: CASSQEAGTDTQYF
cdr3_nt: TGTGCCAGCAGCCAAGAGGCCGGCACAGATACGCAGTATTTT

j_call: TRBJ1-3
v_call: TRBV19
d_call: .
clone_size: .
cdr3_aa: CASRTGYDGNTIYF
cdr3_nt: TGTGCCAGTAGAACAGGGTACGATGGAAACACCATATATTTT